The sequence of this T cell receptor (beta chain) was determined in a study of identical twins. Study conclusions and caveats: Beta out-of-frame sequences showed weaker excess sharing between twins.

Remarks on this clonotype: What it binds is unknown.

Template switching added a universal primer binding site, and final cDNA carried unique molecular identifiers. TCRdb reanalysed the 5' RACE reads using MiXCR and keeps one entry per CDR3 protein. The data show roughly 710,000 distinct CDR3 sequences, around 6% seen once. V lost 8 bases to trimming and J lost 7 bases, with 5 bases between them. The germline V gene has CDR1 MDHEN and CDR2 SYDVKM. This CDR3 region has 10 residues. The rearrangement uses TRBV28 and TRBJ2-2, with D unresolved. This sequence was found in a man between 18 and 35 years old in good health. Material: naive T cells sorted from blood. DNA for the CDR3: TGTGCCAGCTTCGGCGGGGAGCTGTTTTTT. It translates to CASFGGELFF.